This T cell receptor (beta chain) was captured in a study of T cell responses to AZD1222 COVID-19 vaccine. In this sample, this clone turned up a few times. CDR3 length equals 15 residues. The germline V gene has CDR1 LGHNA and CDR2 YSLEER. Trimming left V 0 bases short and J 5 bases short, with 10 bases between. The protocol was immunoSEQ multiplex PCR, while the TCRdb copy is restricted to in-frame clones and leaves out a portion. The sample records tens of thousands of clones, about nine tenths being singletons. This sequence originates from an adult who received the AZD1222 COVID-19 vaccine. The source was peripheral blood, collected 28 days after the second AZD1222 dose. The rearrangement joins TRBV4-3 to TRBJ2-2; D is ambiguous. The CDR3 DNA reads TGCGCCAGCAGCCAAGATCCCAGCTGGACCGGGGAGCTGTTTTTT. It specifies CASSQDPSWTGELFF.